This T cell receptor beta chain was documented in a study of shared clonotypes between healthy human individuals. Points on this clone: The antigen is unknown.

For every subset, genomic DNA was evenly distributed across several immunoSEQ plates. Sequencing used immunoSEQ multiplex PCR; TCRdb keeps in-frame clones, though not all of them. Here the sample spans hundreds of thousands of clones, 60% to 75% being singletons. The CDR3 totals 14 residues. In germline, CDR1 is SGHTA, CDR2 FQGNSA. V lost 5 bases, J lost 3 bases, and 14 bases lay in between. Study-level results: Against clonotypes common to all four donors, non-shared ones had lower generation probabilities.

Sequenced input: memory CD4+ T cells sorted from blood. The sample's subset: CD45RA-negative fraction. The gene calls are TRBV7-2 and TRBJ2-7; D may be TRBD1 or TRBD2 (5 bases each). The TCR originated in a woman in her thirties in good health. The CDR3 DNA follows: TGTGCCAGCAGCCGGACCGGGACGAACTACGAGCAGTACTTC. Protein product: CASSRTGTNYEQYF.